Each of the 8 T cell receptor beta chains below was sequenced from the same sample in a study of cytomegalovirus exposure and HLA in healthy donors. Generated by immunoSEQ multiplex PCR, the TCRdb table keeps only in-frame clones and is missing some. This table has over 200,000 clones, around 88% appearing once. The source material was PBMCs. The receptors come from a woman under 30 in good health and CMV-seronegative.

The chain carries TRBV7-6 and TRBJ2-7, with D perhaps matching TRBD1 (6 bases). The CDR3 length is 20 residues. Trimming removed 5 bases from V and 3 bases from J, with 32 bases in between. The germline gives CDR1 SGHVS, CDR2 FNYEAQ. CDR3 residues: CASSTQVAGTQPRPNYEQYF. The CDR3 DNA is TGTGCCAGCAGCACCCAAGTGGCCGGGACACAGCCTAGACCCAACTACGAGCAGTACTTC.

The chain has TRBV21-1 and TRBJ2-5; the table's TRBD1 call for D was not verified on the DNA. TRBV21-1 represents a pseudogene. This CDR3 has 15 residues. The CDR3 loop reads CASSKGDSLGETQYF. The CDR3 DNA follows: TGTGCCAGCAGCAAAGGGGACAGCCTCGGGGAGACCCAGTACTTC.

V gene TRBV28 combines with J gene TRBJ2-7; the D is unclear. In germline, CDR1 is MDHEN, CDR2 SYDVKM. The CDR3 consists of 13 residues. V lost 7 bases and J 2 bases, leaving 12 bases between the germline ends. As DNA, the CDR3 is TGTGCCAGCACGCTAACTAACCCCTACGAGCAGTACTTC. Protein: CASTLTNPYEQYF.

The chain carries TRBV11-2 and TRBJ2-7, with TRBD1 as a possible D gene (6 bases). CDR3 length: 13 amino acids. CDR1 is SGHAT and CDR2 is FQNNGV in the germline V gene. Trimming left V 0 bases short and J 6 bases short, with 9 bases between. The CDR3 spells CASSLDLGGEQYF. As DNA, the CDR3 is TGTGCCAGCAGCTTAGATCTAGGGGGCGAGCAGTACTTC.

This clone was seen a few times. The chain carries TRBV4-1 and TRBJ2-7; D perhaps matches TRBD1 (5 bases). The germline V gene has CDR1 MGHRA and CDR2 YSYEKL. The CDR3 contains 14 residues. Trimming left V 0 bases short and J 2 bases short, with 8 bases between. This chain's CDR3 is CASSQEDNPYEQYF. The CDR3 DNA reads TGCGCCAGCAGCCAAGAGGACAACCCCTACGAGCAGTACTTC.

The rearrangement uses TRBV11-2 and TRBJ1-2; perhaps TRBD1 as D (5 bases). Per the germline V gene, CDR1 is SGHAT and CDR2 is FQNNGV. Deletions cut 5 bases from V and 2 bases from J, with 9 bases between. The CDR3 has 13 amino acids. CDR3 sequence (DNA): TGTGCCAGCAGCCCTGACAGAAACTATGGCTACACCTTC. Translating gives CASSPDRNYGYTF.

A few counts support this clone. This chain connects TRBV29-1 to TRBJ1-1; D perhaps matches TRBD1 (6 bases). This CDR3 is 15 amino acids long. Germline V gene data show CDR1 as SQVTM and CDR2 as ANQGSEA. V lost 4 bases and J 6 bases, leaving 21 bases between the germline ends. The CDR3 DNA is TGCAGCGTTGCGGCCGGGAAGGGGGAGTCTTCTGAAGCTTTCTTT. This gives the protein CSVAAGKGESSEAFF.

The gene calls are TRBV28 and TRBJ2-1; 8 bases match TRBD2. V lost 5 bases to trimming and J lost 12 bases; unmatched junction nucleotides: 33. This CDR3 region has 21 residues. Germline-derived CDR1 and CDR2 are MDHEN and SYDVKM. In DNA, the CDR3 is TGTGCCAGCAGTGGATCGTTTTCCGGTCGAGAGGGGACTAGTGTAGGTGGGCGGCAGTTCTTC. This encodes CASSGSFSGREGTSVGGRQFF.